This TCR beta chain was sequenced during a study of T cells of healthy individuals. The CDR3 is made up of 13 amino acids. Trimming stripped 3 bases from V and 2 bases from J, with 8 bases between. From germline, CDR1 is ENHRY and CDR2 SYGVKD. This clonotype showed up many times. TCRdb used MiXCR to reprocess the 5' RACE reads, holding one entry per CDR3 protein. The sample carries some 100,000 distinct CDR3 sequences, roughly a sixth recorded once. This chain connects TRBV10-3 to TRBJ2-7; perhaps TRBD1 as D (5 bases). The clonotype was recovered from a human donor in good health. As DNA, the CDR3 is TGTGCCATCAGTGACAGGGTAGCCTACGAGCAGTACTTC. It translates to CAISDRVAYEQYF.